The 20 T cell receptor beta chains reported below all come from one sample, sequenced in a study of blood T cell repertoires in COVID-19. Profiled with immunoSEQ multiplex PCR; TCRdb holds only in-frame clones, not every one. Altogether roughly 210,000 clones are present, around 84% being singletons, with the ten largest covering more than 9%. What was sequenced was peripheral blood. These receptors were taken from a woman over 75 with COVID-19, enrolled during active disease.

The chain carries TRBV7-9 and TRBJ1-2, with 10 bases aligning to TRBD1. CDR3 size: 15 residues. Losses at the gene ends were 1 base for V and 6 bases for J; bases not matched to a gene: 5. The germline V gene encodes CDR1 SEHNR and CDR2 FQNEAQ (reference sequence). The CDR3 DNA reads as TGTGCCAGCAGCTTAGGGGGGGACAGGGGAAATGGCTACACCTTC. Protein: CASSLGGDRGNGYTF. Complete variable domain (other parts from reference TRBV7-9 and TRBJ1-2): DTGVSQNPRHKITKRGQNVTFRCDPISEHNRLYWYRQTLGQGPEFLTYFQNEAQLEKSRLLSDRFSAERPKGSFSTLEIQRTEQGDSAMYLCASSLGGDRGNGYTFGSGTRLTVV.

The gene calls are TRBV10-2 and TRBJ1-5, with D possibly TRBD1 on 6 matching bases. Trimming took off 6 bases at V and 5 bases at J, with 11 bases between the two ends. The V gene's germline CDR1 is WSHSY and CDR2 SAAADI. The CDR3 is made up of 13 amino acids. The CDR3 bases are TGCGCCAGCAGAGGGACATCTTATCAGCCCCAGCATTTT. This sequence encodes CASRGTSYQPQHF.

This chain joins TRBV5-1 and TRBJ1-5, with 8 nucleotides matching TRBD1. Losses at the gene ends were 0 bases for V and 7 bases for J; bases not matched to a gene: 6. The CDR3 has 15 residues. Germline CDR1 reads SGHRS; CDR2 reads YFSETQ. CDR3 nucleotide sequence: TGCGCCAGCAGCTTGGGGGCAGGGGGCGAACAGCCCCAGCATTTT. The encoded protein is CASSLGAGGEQPQHF.

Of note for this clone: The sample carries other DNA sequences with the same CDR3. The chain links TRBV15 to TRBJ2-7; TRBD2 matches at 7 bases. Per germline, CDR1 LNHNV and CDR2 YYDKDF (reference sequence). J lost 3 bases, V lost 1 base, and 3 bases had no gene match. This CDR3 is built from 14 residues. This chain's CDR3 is CATSRATGGYEQYV. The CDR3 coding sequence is TGTGCCACCAGCAGAGCTACGGGGGGCTACGAGCAGTACGTC.

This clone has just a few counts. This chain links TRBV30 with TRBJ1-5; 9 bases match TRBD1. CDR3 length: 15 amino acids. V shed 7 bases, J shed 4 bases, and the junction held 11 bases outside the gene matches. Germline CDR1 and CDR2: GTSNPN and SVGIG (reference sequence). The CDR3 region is CASTGGSGHNQPQHF. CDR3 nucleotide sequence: TGTGCCTCAACAGGGGGCTCGGGACATAATCAGCCCCAGCATTTT.

CDR3 nucleotide sequence: TGTGCCAGCAGCGGACAGGGCTGGTCAGATACGCAGTATTTT. Amino acids: CASSGQGWSDTQYF. This chain connects TRBV2 to TRBJ2-3; 8 bases fit TRBD1. V dropped 6 bases and J dropped 4; count of bases not matched to a gene: 6. CDR3 size: 14 residues. Germline values: CDR1 SNHLY, CDR2 FYNNEI.

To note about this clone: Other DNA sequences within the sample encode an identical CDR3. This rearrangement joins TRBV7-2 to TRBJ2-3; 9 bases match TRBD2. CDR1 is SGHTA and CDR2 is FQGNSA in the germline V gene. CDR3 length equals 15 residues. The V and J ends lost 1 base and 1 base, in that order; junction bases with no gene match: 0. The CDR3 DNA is TGTGCCAGCAGCTTAGTAGCGGGGGGCACAGATACGCAGTATTTT. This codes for CASSLVAGGTDTQYF.

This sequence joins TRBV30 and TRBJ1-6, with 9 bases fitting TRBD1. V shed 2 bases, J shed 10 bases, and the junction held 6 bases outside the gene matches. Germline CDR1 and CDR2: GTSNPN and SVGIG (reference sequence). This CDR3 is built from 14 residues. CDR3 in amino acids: CAWSRGQGKSPLHF. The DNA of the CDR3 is TGTGCCTGGAGTCGAGGACAGGGGAAGTCACCCCTCCACTTT. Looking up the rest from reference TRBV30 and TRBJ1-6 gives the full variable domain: SQTIHQWPATLVQPVGSPLSLECTVEGTSNPNLYWYRQAAGRGLQLLFYSVGIGQISSEVPQNLSASRPQDRQFILSSKKLLLSDSGFYLCAWSRGQGKSPLHFGNGTRLTVT.

CDR3 sequence: CASSLSGAQGYTF. The CDR3 DNA reads TGTGCCAGCAGTTTAAGTGGGGCGCAAGGCTACACCTTC. The chain combines TRBV27 with TRBJ1-2; a weak D match, TRBD1 (5 bases). The CDR3 sequence is 13 residues long. V was pared by 2 bases and J by 8 bases, with 12 bases between. Per the germline V gene, CDR1 is MNHEY and CDR2 is SMNVEV (reference sequence).

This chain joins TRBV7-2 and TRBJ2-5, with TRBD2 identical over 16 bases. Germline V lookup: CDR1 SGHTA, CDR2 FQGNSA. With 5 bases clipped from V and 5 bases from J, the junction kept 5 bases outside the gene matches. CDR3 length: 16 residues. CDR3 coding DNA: TGTGCCAGCAGCCTGGGGACTAGCGGGGGGGTGGAGACCCAGTACTTC. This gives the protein CASSLGTSGGVETQYF.

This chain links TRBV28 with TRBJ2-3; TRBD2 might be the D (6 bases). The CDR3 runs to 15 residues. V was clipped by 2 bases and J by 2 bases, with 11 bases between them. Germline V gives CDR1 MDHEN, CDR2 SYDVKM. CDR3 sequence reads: CASSLEGTATDTQYF. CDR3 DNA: TGTGCCAGCAGTTTAGAGGGGACTGCCACAGATACGCAGTATTTT.

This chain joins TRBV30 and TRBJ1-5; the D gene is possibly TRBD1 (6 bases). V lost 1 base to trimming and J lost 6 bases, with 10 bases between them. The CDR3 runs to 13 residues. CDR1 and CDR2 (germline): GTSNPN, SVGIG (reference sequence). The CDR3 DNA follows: TGTGCCTGGAGTGGGGGGCTAGTTCAGCCCCAGCATTTT. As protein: CAWSGGLVQPQHF.

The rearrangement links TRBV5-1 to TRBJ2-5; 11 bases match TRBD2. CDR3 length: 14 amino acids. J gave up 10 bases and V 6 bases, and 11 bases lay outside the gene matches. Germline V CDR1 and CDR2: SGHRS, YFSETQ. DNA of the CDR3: TGCGCCAGCACTGCGCTAGCGGGGGGCGGGAGCCAGTACTTC. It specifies CASTALAGGGSQYF.

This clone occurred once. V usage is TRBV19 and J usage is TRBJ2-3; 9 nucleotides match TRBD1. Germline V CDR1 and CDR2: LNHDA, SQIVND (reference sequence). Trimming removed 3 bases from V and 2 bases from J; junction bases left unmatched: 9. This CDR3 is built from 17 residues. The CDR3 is CASSISGTGLVTDTQYF. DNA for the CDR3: TGTGCCAGTAGTATTTCGGGGACAGGGCTGGTCACAGATACGCAGTATTTT.

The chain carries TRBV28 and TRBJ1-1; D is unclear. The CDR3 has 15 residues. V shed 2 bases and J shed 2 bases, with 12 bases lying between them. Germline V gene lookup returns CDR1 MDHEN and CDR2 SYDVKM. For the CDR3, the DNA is TGTGCCAGCAGTTTACAGCGAGCCTATAACACTGAAGCTTTCTTT. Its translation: CASSLQRAYNTEAFF.

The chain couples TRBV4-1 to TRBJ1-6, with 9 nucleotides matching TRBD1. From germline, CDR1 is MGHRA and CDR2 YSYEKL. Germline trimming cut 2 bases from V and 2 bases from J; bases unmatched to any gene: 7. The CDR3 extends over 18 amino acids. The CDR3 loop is CASSQPLTGGTYNSPLHF. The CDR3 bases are TGCGCCAGCAGCCAACCCCTCACAGGGGGCACCTATAATTCACCCCTCCACTTT.

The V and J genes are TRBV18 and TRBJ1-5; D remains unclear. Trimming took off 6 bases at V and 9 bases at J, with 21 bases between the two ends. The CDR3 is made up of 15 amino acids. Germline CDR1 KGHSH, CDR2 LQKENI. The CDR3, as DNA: TGTGCCAGCTCGTCGACGGGAATTTTATCATGGCCCCAGCATTTT. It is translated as CASSSTGILSWPQHF.

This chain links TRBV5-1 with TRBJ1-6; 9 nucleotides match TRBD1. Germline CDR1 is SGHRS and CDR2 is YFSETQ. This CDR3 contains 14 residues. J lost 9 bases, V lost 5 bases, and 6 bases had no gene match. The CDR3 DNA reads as TGCGCCAGCAGTTTTACAGGGGGCGGTTCACCCCTCCACTTT. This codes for CASSFTGGGSPLHF.

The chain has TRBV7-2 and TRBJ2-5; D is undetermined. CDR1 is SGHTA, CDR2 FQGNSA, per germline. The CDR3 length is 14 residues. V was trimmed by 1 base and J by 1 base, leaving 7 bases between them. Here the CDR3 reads CASSLVVTQETQYF. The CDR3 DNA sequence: TGTGCCAGCAGCTTAGTAGTCACCCAAGAGACCCAGTACTTC.

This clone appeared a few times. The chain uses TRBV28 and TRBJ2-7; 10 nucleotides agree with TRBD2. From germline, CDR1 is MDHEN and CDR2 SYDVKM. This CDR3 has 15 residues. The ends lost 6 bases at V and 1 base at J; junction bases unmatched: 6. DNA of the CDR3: TGTGCCAGCAGATCTAGCGGGGGCCCATCCTACGAGCAGTACGTC. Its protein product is CASRSSGGPSYEQYV.